A single sample is the source of the 8 T cell receptor beta chains below, sequenced in a study of shared clonotypes between healthy human individuals. Naive CD8 cells, CD45RO-negative and positively selected for CCR7, excluded terminally differentiated effector memory CD45RA+ cells. The repertoire was sequenced with immunoSEQ multiplex PCR; TCRdb's copy has only in-frame clones and lacks some. The sample includes over 2,000,000 clones, over 85% of them seen just once. The sample taken for sequencing was naive CD8+ T cells from PBMCs. These receptors originate from a man aged 18 to 30 in good health. Some clones in this sample may be carry-over from other donors' samples.

This sequence joins TRBV7-6 and TRBJ2-5; D not resolved. There are 14 residues in the CDR3. Germline values: CDR1 SGHVS, CDR2 FNYEAQ. The V end was cut by 1 base, the J end by 4 bases, with 10 bases between. CDR3 loop: CASSLEGRAETQYF. DNA for the CDR3: TGTGCCAGCAGCTTAGAAGGAAGGGCAGAGACCCAGTACTTC.

This clone appeared once. The CDR3 here is CASSVARDRGRTEAFF. CDR3 nucleotide sequence: TGTGCCAGCAGCGTGGCCCGGGACAGGGGAAGGACTGAAGCTTTCTTT. The V and J genes are TRBV9 and TRBJ1-1; 10 nucleotides align to TRBD1. The CDR3 covers 16 residues. J lost 5 bases, V lost 2 bases, and 9 bases had no gene match. Germline-derived CDR1 and CDR2 are SGDLS and YYNGEE.

This clone was counted a single time. V gene TRBV28 combines with J gene TRBJ1-2, with 7 positions matching TRBD1. The germline V gene has CDR1 MDHEN and CDR2 SYDVKM. The CDR3 consists of 16 residues. The junction had 14 bases not matched to a gene; V was cut back by 5 bases and J by 5 bases. The CDR3, as DNA: TGTGCCAGCAGTCCACCCGGAGACAGGGTGGGATATGGCTACACCTTC. Translating gives CASSPPGDRVGYGYTF.

This clone was seen a single time. The gene calls are TRBV19 and TRBJ2-7; 9 nucleotides match TRBD2. There are 15 residues in the CDR3. CDR1 is LNHDA and CDR2 is SQIVND in the germline V gene (reference sequence). The V and J ends lost 4 bases and 5 bases, in that order; junction bases with no gene match: 9. The CDR3 DNA reads TGTGCCAGTAGTAGCCAGCGGGAGGACCGCAACGAGCAGTACTTC. Protein sequence: CASSSQREDRNEQYF. Drawing the rest from reference TRBV19 and TRBJ2-7, the complete variable domain is DGGITQSPKYLFRKEGQNVTLSCEQNLNHDAMYWYRQDPGQGLRLIYYSQIVNDFQKGDIAEGYSVSREKKESFPLTVTSAQKNPTAFYLCASSSQREDRNEQYFGPGTRLTVT.

V and J are TRBV19 and TRBJ1-5; no clear D. V lost 3 bases, J lost 4 bases, and 7 bases lay in between. Looked up from germline, CDR1 is LNHDA and CDR2 is SQIVND (reference sequence). CDR3 size: 13 residues. The CDR3 nucleotides read TGTGCCAGTAGTATTCTCGTTAATCAGCCCCAGCATTTT. This encodes CASSILVNQPQHF.

The gene calls are TRBV13 and TRBJ1-5; perhaps TRBD1 as D (5 bases). This CDR3 contains 14 residues. V lost 0 bases and J lost 7, with 10 bases in between. CDR1 is PRHDT, CDR2 FYEKMQ, per germline (reference sequence). CDR3 DNA sequence: TGTGCCAGCAGCTTAGGAGGGGCAAGACAGCCCCAGCATTTT. It translates to CASSLGGARQPQHF.

The V and J genes are TRBV7-2 and TRBJ2-5, with D unresolved. V lost 0 bases and J lost 1, with 9 bases in between. Germline V CDR1 and CDR2: SGHTA, FQGNSA. The CDR3 is made up of 15 amino acids. Written as DNA, the CDR3 is TGTGCCAGCAGCTTAGCTCTGGCAGCCCAAGAGACCCAGTACTTC. Translation: CASSLALAAQETQYF.

The V and J genes are TRBV9 and TRBJ2-7, with 10 nucleotides matching TRBD2. This CDR3 contains 16 residues. After removal of 0 bases from V and 5 bases from J, the junction contained 8 bases not matched to a gene. Germline V CDR1 and CDR2: SGDLS, YYNGEE. This chain's CDR3 is CASSVGSSGRANEQYF. The CDR3 DNA follows: TGTGCCAGCAGCGTAGGGTCGAGCGGGAGGGCCAACGAGCAGTACTTC.